This TCR beta chain was sequenced for a study of cytomegalovirus exposure and HLA in healthy donors. Study findings and constraints: In vitro confirmation showed three CMV-associated chains to be CMV antigen specific. Most TCR sequences showed up rarely, but some public TCRs showed up in many donors.

Assay: immunoSEQ multiplex PCR; the TCRdb copy retains only in-frame clones and omits some. The sample carries 150,000 or so clones, just over 85% recorded once. The CDR3 spans 13 residues. Looked up from germline, CDR1 is WNHNN and CDR2 is SYGVQD (reference sequence). V gave up 5 bases and J gave up 7 bases, with 14 bases separating them. As to this clone: Its antigen is unknown.

The receptor comes from a human donor in good health. The chain links TRBV10-1 to TRBJ2-5, with a weak D call TRBD1 (5 bases). Sequenced material: PBMCs. CDR3 amino acids: CASSTGTVGTQYF. The CDR3 DNA follows: TGCGCCAGCAGTACAGGTACCGTCGGGACCCAGTACTTC.